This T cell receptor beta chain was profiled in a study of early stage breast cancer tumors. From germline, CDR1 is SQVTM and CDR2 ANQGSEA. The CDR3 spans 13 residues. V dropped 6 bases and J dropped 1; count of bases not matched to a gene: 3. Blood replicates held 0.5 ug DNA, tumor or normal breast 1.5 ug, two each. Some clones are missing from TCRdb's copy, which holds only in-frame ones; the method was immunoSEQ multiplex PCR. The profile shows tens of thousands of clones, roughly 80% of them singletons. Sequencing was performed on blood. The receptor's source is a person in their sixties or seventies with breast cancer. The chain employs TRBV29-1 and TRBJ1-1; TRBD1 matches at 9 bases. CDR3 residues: CSVKTGGNTEAFF. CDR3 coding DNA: TGCAGCGTAAAGACAGGGGGGAACACTGAAGCTTTCTTT.